These T cell receptor beta chains were read from a single sample in a study of CXCR3-negative and CXCR3-positive naive CD8 T cells. TCRdb reprocessed the 5' RACE reads, keeping one entry per CDR3 protein, no DNA. This specimen shows tens of thousands of distinct CDR3 sequences; the ten leading clones hold more than 8.5%. The sequenced material came from memory CD8+ T cells from blood. Receptor source: a human donor in good health. Some clones in this sample may be carry-over from other donors' samples. Each CDR3 is given with its conserved first and last residue.

>14|TRBV6-2/TRBV6-3|TRBJ2-7
CASSYSGEYYEQYF
>13|TRBV29-1|TRBJ2-7
CSVATGVGYEQYF
>14|TRBV28|TRBJ1-1
CASKPTGLNTEAFF
>14|TRBV2|TRBJ2-7
CASSEGQGQYEQYF
>12|TRBV7-9|TRBJ2-3
CASSSVGDTQYF
>13|TRBV29-1|TRBJ2-1
CSVDQGVMYEQFF
>14|TRBV19|TRBJ2-4
CASSIDGQGNIQYF
>13|TRBV20-1|TRBJ2-1
CSAPRTTYNEQFF
>13|TRBV7-6|TRBJ2-1
CASSQNGRNEQFF
>14|TRBV7-3|TRBJ2-3
CASSSLAGWDTQYF
>17|TRBV6-5|TRBJ1-6
CASSYSTGQEFNSPLHF
>15|TRBV4-2|TRBJ2-3
CASSQRDRSTDTQYF
>16|TRBV23-1|TRBJ2-3
CASSQWDRDLGDTQYF
>11|TRBV20-1|TRBJ2-7
CSARGDYEEYF
>15|TRBV27|TRBJ1-2
CASSFLPDRLAGYTF
>15|TRBV6-4|TRBJ2-5
CASSDQSGGKETQYF
>15|TRBV5-1|TRBJ2-3
CASSHGTSPTDTQYF
>17|TRBV20-1|TRBJ2-2
CSARESMERGDSGELFF
>13|TRBV6-4|TRBJ2-2
CASSESGTGELFF
>15|TRBV7-2|TRBJ2-1
CASSYGTSGYNEQFF
>15|TRBV6-4|TRBJ1-5
CASSESGQGDQPQRF
>13|TRBV12-3/TRBV12-4|TRBJ1-2
CASSFDRRYGYTF
>13|TRBV5-5|TRBJ1-2
CASSLTGDYGYTF
>13|TRBV29-1|TRBJ2-1
CSAWQGGGNEQFF
>15|TRBV10-1|TRBJ1-4
CASKPEGGVEEKLFF
>16|TRBV29-1|TRBJ1-2
CSVEDTGTGGTYGYTF
>16|TRBV30|TRBJ1-6
CAWHPGGESFASPLHF
>12|TRBV13|TRBJ2-1
CASSSRTGEQFF
>17|TRBV20-1|TRBJ2-2
CSARGRVWQSNTGELFF
>15|TRBV7-9|TRBJ2-1
CASSSRVSPYNEQFF
>19|TRBV5-1|TRBJ2-3
CASSFPTTGTSGATDTQYF
>15|TRBV7-9|TRBJ2-5
CASSSARIEIGTQYF
>17|TRBV7-2|TRBJ1-6
CASSLMLTGGSSSPLHF
>20|TRBV9|TRBJ2-3
CASSPMLNQGRMGGTDTQYF
>15|TRBV12-3/TRBV12-4|TRBJ2-7
CASSLVQGVHYEQYF
>18|TRBV28|TRBJ2-2
CASSTGTGGRHDTGELFF
>13|TRBV2|TRBJ2-1
CASLTRVLSEQFF
>15|TRBV15|TRBJ1-2
CATSRDQGLNYGYTF